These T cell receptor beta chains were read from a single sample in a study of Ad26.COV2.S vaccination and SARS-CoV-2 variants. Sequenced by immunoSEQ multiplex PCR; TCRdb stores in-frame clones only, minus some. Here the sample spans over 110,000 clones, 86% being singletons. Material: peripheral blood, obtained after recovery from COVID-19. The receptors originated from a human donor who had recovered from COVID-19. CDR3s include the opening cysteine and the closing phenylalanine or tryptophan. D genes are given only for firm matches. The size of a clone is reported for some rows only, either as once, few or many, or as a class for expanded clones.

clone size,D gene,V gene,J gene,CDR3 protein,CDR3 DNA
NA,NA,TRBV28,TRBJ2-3,CASSSAGATDTQYF,TGTGCCAGCAGTTCGGCAGGGGCGACAGATACGCAGTATTTT
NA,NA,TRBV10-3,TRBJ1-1,CAISGRAQPNEAFF,TGTGCCATCAGTGGGAGGGCGCAACCTAATGAAGCTTTCTTT
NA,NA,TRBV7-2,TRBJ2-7,CASSLEYREEEQYF,TGTGCCAGCAGCTTAGAATACAGGGAGGAAGAGCAGTACTTC
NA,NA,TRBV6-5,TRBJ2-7,CASSYGGTTFYEQYF,TGTGCCAGCAGTTACGGCGGGACGACGTTCTACGAGCAGTACTTC
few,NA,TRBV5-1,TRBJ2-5,CASSLASYKETQYF,TGCGCCAGCAGCTTGGCCTCCTACAAAGAGACCCAGTACTTC
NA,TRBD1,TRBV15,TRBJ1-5,CATSREDRDQPQHF,TGTGCCACCAGCAGAGAGGACAGGGATCAGCCCCAGCATTTT
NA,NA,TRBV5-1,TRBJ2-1,CASSLAGASSYNEQFF,TGCGCCAGCAGCTTGGCGGGGGCGAGCTCCTACAATGAGCAGTTCTTC
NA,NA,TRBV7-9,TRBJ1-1,CASSTTGLNTEAFF,TGTGCCAGCAGCACCACAGGGCTGAACACTGAAGCTTTCTTT
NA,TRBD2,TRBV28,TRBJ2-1,CASSLTTSGSSYNEQFF,TGTGCCAGCAGTTTAACGACTAGCGGGTCCTCCTACAATGAGCAGTTCTTC
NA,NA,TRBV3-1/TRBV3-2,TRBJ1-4,CASSQDPAWDEKLFF,TGTGCCAGCAGCCAAGATCCGGCATGGGATGAAAAACTGTTTTTT
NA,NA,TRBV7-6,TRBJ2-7,CASSPVTGSSYEQYF,TGTGCCAGCAGCCCAGTAACCGGGAGCTCCTACGAGCAGTACTTC
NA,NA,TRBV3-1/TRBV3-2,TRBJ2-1,CASNPAAGSMNEQFF,TGTGCCAGCAACCCCGCGGCAGGGTCTATGAATGAGCAGTTCTTC
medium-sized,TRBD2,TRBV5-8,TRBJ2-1,CASSLVPGLAHEQFF,TGTGCCAGCAGCTTGGTCCCGGGACTAGCACATGAGCAGTTCTTC
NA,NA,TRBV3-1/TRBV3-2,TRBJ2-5,CASSQLQYVGQETQYF,TGTGCCAGCAGCCAACTACAATACGTGGGGCAAGAGACCCAGTACTTC
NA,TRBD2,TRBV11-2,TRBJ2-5,CASSAWGTSGETQYF,TGTGCCAGCAGCGCCTGGGGGACTAGCGGGGAGACCCAGTACTTC
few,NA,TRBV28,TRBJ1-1,CASRPQETTEAFF,TGTGCCAGCAGACCACAGGAGACCACTGAAGCTTTCTTT
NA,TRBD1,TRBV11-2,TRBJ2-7,CASSSGQGRVYEQYF,TGTGCCAGCAGCTCGGGACAGGGACGGGTCTACGAGCAGTACTTC
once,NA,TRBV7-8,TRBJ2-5,CASSLGLGMNLETQYF,TGTGCCAGCAGCTTAGGTCTCGGTATGAACTTGGAGACCCAGTACTTC
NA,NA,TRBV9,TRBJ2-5,CASSPYRDIQETQYF,TGTGCCAGCAGCCCGTACCGGGACATTCAAGAGACCCAGTACTTC
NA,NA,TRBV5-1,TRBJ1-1,CASRLRARASIEAFF,TGCGCCAGCAGACTGCGTGCCAGGGCCTCTATTGAAGCTTTCTTT
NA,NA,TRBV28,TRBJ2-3,CASSWQGKDTDTQYF,TGTGCCAGCAGTTGGCAGGGTAAGGACACAGATACGCAGTATTTT
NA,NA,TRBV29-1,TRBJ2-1,CSARWSSEQFF,TGCAGCGCCCGCTGGTCTAGTGAGCAGTTCTTC
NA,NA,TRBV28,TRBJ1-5,CASRMGRDFNQPQHF,TGTGCCAGCAGGATGGGGCGGGATTTCAATCAGCCCCAGCATTTT
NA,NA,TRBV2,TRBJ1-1,CASSGDVEAFF,TGTGCCAGCAGTGGAGATGTTGAAGCTTTCTTT
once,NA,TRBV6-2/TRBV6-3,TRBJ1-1,CASSYLGGSEAFF,TGTGCCAGCAGTTACCTCGGGGGCAGTGAAGCTTTCTTT
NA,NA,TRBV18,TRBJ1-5,CASSPNSDSNQPQHF,TGTGCCAGCTCACCAAACAGCGATAGCAATCAGCCCCAGCATTTT
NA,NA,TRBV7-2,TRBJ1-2,CASSSNPSNYGYTF,TGTGCCAGCAGCTCGAACCCGTCCAACTATGGCTACACCTTC
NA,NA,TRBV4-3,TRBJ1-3,CASSQGGAGNTIYF,TGCGCCAGCAGCCAGGGGGGGGCAGGAAACACCATATATTTT
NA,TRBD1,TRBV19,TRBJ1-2,CASSRDREGYGYTF,TGTGCCAGTAGTAGGGACAGGGAAGGCTATGGCTACACCTTC
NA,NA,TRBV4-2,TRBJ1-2,CASSLGGAGYTF,TGTGCCAGCAGTCTGGGGGGGGCGGGCTACACCTTC
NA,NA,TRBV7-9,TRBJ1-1,CASSLDFGSTEAFF,TGTGCCAGCAGCTTAGACTTCGGGAGCACTGAAGCTTTCTTT
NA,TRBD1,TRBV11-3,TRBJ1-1,CASTRSTGGTEAFF,TGTGCCAGCACCCGATCTACAGGGGGCACTGAAGCTTTCTTT
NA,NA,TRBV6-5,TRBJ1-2,CASGGAGDYGYTF,TGTGCCAGCGGCGGGGCAGGCGACTATGGCTACACCTTC
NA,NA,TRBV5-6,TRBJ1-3,CASSLSPTNSGNTIYF,TGTGCCAGCAGCTTGTCCCCCACCAACTCTGGAAACACCATATATTTT
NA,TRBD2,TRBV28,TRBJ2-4,CASSLNRAGRQYF,TGTGCCAGCAGTTTGAACCGAGCGGGACGGCAGTACTTC
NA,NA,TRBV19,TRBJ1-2,CASKAGIFYGYTF,TGTGCCAGTAAAGCCGGGATCTTCTATGGCTACACCTTC
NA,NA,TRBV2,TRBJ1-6,CASSDELRDSPLHF,TGTGCCAGCAGTGACGAACTCAGGGATTCACCCCTCCACTTT
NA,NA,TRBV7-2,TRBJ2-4,CASSSLRGNIQYF,TGTGCCAGCAGCTCTCTTCGGGGAAACATTCAGTACTTC
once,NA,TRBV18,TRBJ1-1,CASSPGMNTEAFF,TGTGCCAGCTCACCGGGAATGAACACTGAAGCTTTCTTT
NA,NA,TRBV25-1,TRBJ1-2,CASSDPIRGGYTF,TGTGCCAGCAGTGACCCAATCCGGGGTGGCTACACCTTC
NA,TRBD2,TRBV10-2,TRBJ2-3,CAAGVTDTQYF,TGCGCCGCGGGGGTTACAGATACGCAGTATTTT
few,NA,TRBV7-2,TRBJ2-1,CQGDEQFF,TGTCAAGGGGATGAGCAGTTCTTC